This entry lists 2 T cell receptor beta chains sequenced from one sample in a study of T cell repertoires in cytomegalovirus infection. The antigens these receptors bind are not known. Using its own MiXCR run on the reads, TCRdb lists one record per CDR3 protein. The sample lists approximately 600,000 distinct CDR3 sequences; almost 40% were seen once. The material was cultured PBMCs, obtained from culture after CMV antigen stimulation. These receptors originate from a human donor in good health (CMV status not recorded). Some clones in this sample may be carry-over from other donors' samples.

In its sample, this clonotype was seen a few times. The rearrangement uses TRBV5-5 and TRBJ2-5; D is perhaps TRBD2 (6 bases). Germline V gene lookup returns CDR1 SGHKS and CDR2 YYEKEE (reference sequence). This CDR3 contains 14 residues. V was pared by 3 bases and J by 5 bases, with 14 bases between. DNA of the CDR3: TGTGCCAGCAGCTCCCCAAGCAGCGGGGAGACCCAGTACTTC. Translating it yields CASSSPSSGETQYF.

This clonotype was found a few times. This sequence joins TRBV4-2 and TRBJ1-6; no clear D. The length of the CDR3 is 14 residues. Germline V lookup: CDR1 LGHNA, CDR2 YNFKEQ. The ends were cut back, 5 bases at V and 5 bases at J, with 10 bases in the middle. CDR3 sequence (DNA): TGTGCCAGCAGCTCAGGACTTAATAATTCACCCCTCCACTTT. The encoded protein is CASSSGLNNSPLHF.